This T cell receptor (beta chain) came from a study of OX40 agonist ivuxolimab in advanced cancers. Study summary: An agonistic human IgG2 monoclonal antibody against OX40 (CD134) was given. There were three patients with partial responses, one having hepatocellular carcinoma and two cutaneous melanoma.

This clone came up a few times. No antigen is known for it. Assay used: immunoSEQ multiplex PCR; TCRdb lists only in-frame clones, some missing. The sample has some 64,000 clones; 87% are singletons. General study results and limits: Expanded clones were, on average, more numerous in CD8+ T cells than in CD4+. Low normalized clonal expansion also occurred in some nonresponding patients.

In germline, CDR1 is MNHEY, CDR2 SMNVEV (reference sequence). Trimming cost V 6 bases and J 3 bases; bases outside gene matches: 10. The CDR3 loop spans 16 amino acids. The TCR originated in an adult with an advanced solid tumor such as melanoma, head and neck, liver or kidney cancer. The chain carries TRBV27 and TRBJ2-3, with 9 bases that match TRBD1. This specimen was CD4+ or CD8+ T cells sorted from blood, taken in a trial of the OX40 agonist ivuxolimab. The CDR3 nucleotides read TGTGCCAGCAGCCGCGGGACAGGGTATGTGACAGATACGCAGTATTTT. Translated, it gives CASSRGTGYVTDTQYF.